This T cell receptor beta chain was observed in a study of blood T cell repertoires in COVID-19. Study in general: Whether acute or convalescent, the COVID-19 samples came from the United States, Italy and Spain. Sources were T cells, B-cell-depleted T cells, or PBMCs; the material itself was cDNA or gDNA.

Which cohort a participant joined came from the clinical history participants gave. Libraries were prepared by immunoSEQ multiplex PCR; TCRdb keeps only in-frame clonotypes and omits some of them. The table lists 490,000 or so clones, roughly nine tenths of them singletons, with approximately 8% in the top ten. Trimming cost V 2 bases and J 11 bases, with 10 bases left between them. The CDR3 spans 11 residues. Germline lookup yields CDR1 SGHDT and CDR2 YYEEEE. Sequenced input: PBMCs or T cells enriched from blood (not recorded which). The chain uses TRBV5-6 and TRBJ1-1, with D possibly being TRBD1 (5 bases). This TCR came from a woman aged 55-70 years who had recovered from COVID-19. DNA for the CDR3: TGTGCCAGCAGCTTCGGGGGAGACGCTTTCTTT. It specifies CASSFGGDAFF. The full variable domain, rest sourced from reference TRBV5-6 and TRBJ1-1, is DAGVTQSPTHLIKTRGQQVTLRCSPKSGHDTVSWYQQALGQGPQFIFQYYEEEERQRGNFPDRFSGHQFPNYSSELNVNALLLGDSALYLCASSFGGDAFFGQGTRLTVV.